The source of this TCR beta chain is a study of T cell repertoires in cytomegalovirus infection. Germline loops: CDR1 MDHEN, CDR2 SYDVKM. V trimming: 3 bases; J trimming: 3 bases; junction bases outside the gene matches: 7. This CDR3 region has 16 residues. This clonotype was picked up a small number of times. Using its own MiXCR run on the reads, TCRdb lists one record per CDR3 protein. This sample carries 300,000 to 400,000 distinct CDR3 sequences, over 7.5% of them seen once, and the ten largest clones take roughly 4%. The chain recombines TRBV28 with TRBJ1-1; 10 positions match TRBD1. Sequenced material: PBMCs. The origin of this receptor is a human donor in good health (CMV status not recorded). Some clones in this sample may be carry-over from other donors' samples. The CDR3 loop is CASSFNPGQGYTEAFF. CDR3 coding DNA: TGTGCCAGCAGTTTCAACCCGGGACAGGGGTACACTGAAGCTTTCTTT.